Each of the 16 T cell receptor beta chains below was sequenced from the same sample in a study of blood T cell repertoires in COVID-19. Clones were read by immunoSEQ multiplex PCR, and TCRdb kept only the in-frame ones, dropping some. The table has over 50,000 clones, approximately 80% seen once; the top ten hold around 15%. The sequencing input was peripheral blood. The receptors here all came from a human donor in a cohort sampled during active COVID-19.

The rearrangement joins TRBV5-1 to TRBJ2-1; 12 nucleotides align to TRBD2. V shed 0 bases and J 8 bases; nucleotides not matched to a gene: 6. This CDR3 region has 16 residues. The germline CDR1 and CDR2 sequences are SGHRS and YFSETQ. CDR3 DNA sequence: TGCGCCAGCAGCTTGGAGGCTAGCGGGGGGGCCCATGAGCAGTTCTTC. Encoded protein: CASSLEASGGAHEQFF. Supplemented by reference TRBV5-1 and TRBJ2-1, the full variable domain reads KAGVTQTPRYLIKTRGQQVTLSCSPISGHRSVSWYQQTPGQGLQFLFEYFSETQRNKGNFPGRFSGRQFSNSRSEMNVSTLELGDSALYLCASSLEASGGAHEQFFGPGTRLTVL.

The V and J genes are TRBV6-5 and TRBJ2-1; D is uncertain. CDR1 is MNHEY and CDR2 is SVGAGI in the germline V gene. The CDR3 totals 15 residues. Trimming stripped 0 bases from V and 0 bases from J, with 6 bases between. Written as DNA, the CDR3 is TGTGCCAGCAGTTACTCGGAGAGCTCCTACAATGAGCAGTTCTTC. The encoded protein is CASSYSESSYNEQFF.

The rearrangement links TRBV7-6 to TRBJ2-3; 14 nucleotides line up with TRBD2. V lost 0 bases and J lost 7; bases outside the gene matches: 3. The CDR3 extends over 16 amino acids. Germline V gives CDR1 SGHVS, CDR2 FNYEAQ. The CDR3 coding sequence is TGTGCCAGCAGCTTAGCAGGGACTAGCGGGGGATATACGCAGTATTTT. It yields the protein CASSLAGTSGGYTQYF.

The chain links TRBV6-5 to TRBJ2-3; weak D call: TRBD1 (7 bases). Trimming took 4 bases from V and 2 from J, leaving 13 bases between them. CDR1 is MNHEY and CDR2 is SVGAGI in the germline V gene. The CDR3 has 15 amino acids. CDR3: CASSSQGRHTDTQYF. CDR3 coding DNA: TGTGCCAGCAGTTCACAGGGGAGGCACACAGATACGCAGTATTTT.

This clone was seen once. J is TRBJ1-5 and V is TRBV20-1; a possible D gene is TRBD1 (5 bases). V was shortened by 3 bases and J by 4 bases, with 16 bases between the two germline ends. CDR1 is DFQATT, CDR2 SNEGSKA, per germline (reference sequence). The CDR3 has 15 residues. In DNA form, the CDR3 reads TGCAGTGCTAGTAGCACAGGAGCCCAAAATCAGCCCCAGCATTTT. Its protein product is CSASSTGAQNQPQHF.

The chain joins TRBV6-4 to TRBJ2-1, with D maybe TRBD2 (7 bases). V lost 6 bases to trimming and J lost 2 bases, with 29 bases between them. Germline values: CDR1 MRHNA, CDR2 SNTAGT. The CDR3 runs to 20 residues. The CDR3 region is CASRKAPGGRGEGPYNEQFF. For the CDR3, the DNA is TGTGCCAGCAGGAAGGCCCCGGGGGGCCGAGGTGAGGGGCCCTACAATGAGCAGTTCTTC.

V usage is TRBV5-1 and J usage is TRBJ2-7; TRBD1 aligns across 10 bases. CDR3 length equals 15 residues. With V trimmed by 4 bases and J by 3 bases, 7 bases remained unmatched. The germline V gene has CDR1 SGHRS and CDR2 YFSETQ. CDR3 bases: TGCGCCAGCAGCACGACAGGGGGCGAACACTACGAGCAGTACTTC. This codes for CASSTTGGEHYEQYF.

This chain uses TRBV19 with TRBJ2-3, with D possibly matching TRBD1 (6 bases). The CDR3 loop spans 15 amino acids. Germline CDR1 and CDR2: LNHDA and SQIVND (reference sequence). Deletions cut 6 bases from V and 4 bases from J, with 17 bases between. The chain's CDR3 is CASSQGTTHPDTQYF. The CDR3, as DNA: TGTGCCAGTAGCCAGGGGACCACACATCCAGATACGCAGTATTTT.

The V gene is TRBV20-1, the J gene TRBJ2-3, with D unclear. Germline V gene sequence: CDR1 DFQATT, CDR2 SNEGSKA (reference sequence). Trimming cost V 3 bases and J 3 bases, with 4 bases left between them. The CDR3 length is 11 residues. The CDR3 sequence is CSASRTDTQYF. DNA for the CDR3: TGCAGTGCTAGCCGTACAGATACGCAGTATTTT.

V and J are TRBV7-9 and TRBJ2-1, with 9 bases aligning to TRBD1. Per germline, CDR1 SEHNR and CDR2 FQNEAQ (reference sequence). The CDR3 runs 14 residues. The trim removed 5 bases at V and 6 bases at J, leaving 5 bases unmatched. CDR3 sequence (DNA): TGTGCCAGCAGCCATGGGACAGGGCTCAATGAGCAGTTCTTC. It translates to CASSHGTGLNEQFF.

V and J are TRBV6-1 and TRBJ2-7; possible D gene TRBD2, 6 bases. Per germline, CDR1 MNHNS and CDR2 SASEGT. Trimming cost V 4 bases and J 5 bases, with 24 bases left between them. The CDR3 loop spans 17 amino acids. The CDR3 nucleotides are TGTGCCAGCAGTGTATTACAACGGGGACTCAACCGGGACGAGCAGTACTTC. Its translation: CASSVLQRGLNRDEQYF.

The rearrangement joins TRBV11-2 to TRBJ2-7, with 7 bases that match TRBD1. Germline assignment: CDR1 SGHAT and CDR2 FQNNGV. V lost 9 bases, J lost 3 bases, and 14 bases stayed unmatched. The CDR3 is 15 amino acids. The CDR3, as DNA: TGTGCCAGTCACCATTCAGGGGGAAGATTCTACGAGCAGTACTTC. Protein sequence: CASHHSGGRFYEQYF.

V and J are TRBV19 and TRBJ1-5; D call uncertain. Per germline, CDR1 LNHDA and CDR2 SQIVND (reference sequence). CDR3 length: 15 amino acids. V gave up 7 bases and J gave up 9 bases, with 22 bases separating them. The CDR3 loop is CASNPTGSSRWPQHF. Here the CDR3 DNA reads TGTGCCAGTAACCCGACGGGGAGTTCGCGGTGGCCCCAGCATTTT.

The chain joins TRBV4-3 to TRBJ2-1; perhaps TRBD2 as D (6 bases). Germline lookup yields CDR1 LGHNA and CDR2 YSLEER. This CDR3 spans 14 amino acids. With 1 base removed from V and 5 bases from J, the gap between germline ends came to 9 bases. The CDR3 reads CASSQGLANNEQFF. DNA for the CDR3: TGCGCCAGCAGCCAAGGTCTAGCGAACAATGAGCAGTTCTTC.

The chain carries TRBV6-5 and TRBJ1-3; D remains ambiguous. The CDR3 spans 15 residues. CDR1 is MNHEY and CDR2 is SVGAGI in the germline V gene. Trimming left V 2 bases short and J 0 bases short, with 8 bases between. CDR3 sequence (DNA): TGTGCCAGCAGTTACGACCGGAGCTCTGGAAACACCATATATTTT. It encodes CASSYDRSSGNTIYF.

In DNA form, the CDR3 reads TGTGCCACCAGGGACACAGACACCGGGGAGCTGTTTTTT. Amino acids: CATRDTDTGELFF. V gene TRBV24-1 combines with J gene TRBJ2-2, with D perhaps TRBD1 (5 bases). Trimming removed 7 bases at V and 3 bases at J, with 8 bases between. CDR1 is KGHDR, CDR2 SFDVKD, per germline. The CDR3 has 13 amino acids.